The rows below give T cell receptor beta chains drawn from one sample of a study of T cells in Graves' hyperthyroidism and ophthalmopathy. TCRdb re-called the multiplex PCR reads with MiXCR, one entry per CDR3 protein. The table lists about 210,000 distinct CDR3 sequences, over 15% of them singletons, with 50% in the top ten. The source material was blood. The receptor set was obtained from a man aged 50 to 59 with Graves' hyperthyroidism. Both conserved end residues are part of each CDR3. D genes are given only for firm matches. Clone size, where shown, is once, few, many, or a class for clones that have expanded.

abundance	d_gene	j_gene	v_gene	CDR3nt	CDR3aa
many	NA	TRBJ2-3	TRBV15	TGTGCCACCAGCAGGGGGGCGGGCAAGACAGATACGCAGTATTTT	CATSRGAGKTDTQYF
few	TRBD2	TRBJ2-1	TRBV7-9	TGTGCCAGCAGCCGGGTGCGTCTGGGACTAGCGGGAGGGCCGGGCAATGAGCAGTTCTTC	CASSRVRLGLAGGPGNEQFF
NA	NA	TRBJ1-1	TRBV4-1	TGCGCCAGCAGCCAAGAGCGGTCGGGTATCACTGAAGCTTTCTTT	CASSQERSGITEAFF
NA	TRBD2	TRBJ2-5	TRBV20-1	TGCAGTGCTAGGGGGACTAGCGGGAGCCAAGAGACCCAGTACTTC	CSARGTSGSQETQYF
NA	TRBD2	TRBJ2-1	TRBV4-1	TGCGCCAGCGTAAAACTAGCGGGTAAAGGTAGGAATGAGCAGTTCTTC	CASVKLAGKGRNEQFF
many	TRBD2	TRBJ2-3	TRBV7-9	TGTGCCAGCAGCCCTACCGGGACTAGGTCCACAGATACGCAGTATTTT	CASSPTGTRSTDTQYF
many	NA	TRBJ1-1	TRBV28	TGTGCCAGCAGTCCCCGGCTTTGGGGAGCTGAAGCTTTCTTT	CASSPRLWGAEAFF
few	TRBD2	TRBJ2-1	TRBV10-2	TGCGCCAGCACCCTAGCGGGGAATGAGCAGTTCTTC	CASTLAGNEQFF
NA	NA	TRBJ2-2	TRBV6-1	TGTGCCAGCACAATAGGGGACGGAACCGGGGAGCTGTTTTTT	CASTIGDGTGELFF
many	NA	TRBJ1-5	TRBV10-2	TGCGCCAGCAGTGTTACAGGGAATCAGCCCCAGCATTTT	CASSVTGNQPQHF
many	NA	TRBJ1-6	TRBV27	TGTGCCAGCAGCCCCACCTTCAGGGGCTCACCCCTCCACTTT	CASSPTFRGSPLHF
many	NA	TRBJ1-1	TRBV5-1	TGCGCCAGCAGCTTGGCCAAGGAGGCAGGGGATACTGAAGCTTTCTTT	CASSLAKEAGDTEAFF
NA	NA	TRBJ1-5	TRBV28	TGTGCCAGCGCCGGGGGAGTGAGCAATCAGCCCCAGCATTTT	CASAGGVSNQPQHF
few	NA	TRBJ2-2	TRBV5-6	TGTGCCAGCAGCTTACCAGGCACGAACACCGGGGAGCTGTTTTTT	CASSLPGTNTGELFF
few	NA	TRBJ1-1	TRBV6-1	TGTGCCAGCAGTGACCTACAGGGAGAGTACACTGAAGCTTTCTTT	CASSDLQGEYTEAFF
many	NA	TRBJ2-7	TRBV29-1	TGCAGCGTTGACGGGACTTCCATCACCTACGAGCAGTACTTC	CSVDGTSITYEQYF
many	NA	TRBJ2-1	TRBV12-3/TRBV12-4	TGTGCCAGCACCGAGTACAATGAGCAGTTCTTC	CASTEYNEQFF
few	TRBD1	TRBJ1-4	TRBV2	TGTGCCAGCAGTGTATCAGGGGGAACTAATGAAAAACTGTTTTTT	CASSVSGGTNEKLFF
NA	TRBD2	TRBJ2-2	TRBV14	TGTGCCAGCAGCCAACTGCGGGGGACTAGTCGTAACGGGGAGCTGTTTTTT	CASSQLRGTSRNGELFF
many	TRBD1	TRBJ2-3	TRBV6-1	TGTGCCAGCAGTCCCTCGGACAGGGGCACAGATACGCAGTATTTT	CASSPSDRGTDTQYF
NA	NA	TRBJ1-1	TRBV20-1	TGCAGTGCTAGTGCTAAGAACACTGAAGCTTTCTTT	CSASAKNTEAFF
many	NA	TRBJ2-1	TRBV7-9	TGTGCCAGCAGCTTAGAGGGTAAAAGGGAAGGGATCTACAATGAGCAGTTCTTC	CASSLEGKREGIYNEQFF
many	NA	TRBJ2-5	TRBV5-8	TGTGCCAGCAGCTTGGGAGGTCAGCAAGAGACCCAGTACTTC	CASSLGGQQETQYF
many	TRBD1	TRBJ2-7	TRBV12-3/TRBV12-4	TGTGCCAGCAGCTCAAACAGGGGGCATGACGAGCAGTACTTC	CASSSNRGHDEQYF
many	NA	TRBJ2-7	TRBV5-1	TGCGCCAGCAGCCGACAGGATTTCTACGAGCAGTACTTC	CASSRQDFYEQYF
few	NA	TRBJ1-6	TRBV12-3/TRBV12-4	TGTGCCAGCAGTTTGGTGTCAGTAGGGAGAACCCTCCACTTT	CASSLVSVGRTLHF